The 14 T cell receptor beta chains given below trace back to one sample, sequenced in a study of CD8 T cells in Susac syndrome. After extraction with the RNeasy kit, roughly 0.45 to 1 ug of the RNA was reverse transcribed using random hexamers. TCRdb reanalysed the immunoSEQ multiplex PCR reads using MiXCR and keeps one entry per CDR3 protein. The sample shows roughly 400,000 distinct CDR3 sequences, approximately 85% of them seen only once. The sample consisted of CD8+ T cells from PBMCs. The receptors come from a human donor with multiple sclerosis.

The rearrangement joins TRBV6-5 to TRBJ2-1, with TRBD2 identical over 8 bases. The J segment lost 9 bases and the V segment lost 0 bases, leaving 7 bases of the junction unmatched. CDR1 is MNHEY and CDR2 is SVGAGI in the germline V gene. The CDR3 is 15 amino acids. In DNA form, the CDR3 reads TGTGCCAGCAGTTACTCTGTGGGACTAGTCCCTGAGCAGTTCTTC. Encoded protein: CASSYSVGLVPEQFF.

The V call is TRBV27, the J call TRBJ2-7; 7 positions agree with TRBD1. V gave up 0 bases and J gave up 4 bases; unmatched junction bases: 3. Germline loops: CDR1 MNHEY, CDR2 SMNVEV (reference sequence). The CDR3 loop spans 14 amino acids. The CDR3 is CASSLSQGMYEQYF. CDR3 DNA sequence: TGTGCCAGCAGTTTATCACAGGGGATGTACGAGCAGTACTTC.

V gene TRBV6-5 combines with J gene TRBJ2-3; 8 bases map to TRBD2. The CDR3 is 17 amino acids. With 0 bases clipped from V and 0 bases from J, the junction kept 5 bases outside the gene matches. Germline V gives CDR1 MNHEY, CDR2 SVGAGI. DNA of the CDR3: TGTGCCAGCAGTTACTCCGGACTAGCCCCGAGCACAGATACGCAGTATTTT. Translation: CASSYSGLAPSTDTQYF.

The sample holds one count of this clonotype. The genes are TRBV30 and TRBJ1-6; TRBD1 aligns across 9 bases. Trimming cost V 8 bases and J 9 bases; bases outside gene matches: 11. Germline CDR1 and CDR2: GTSNPN and SVGIG (reference sequence). CDR3 length: 14 amino acids. This chain's CDR3 is CAGNPGQGSSPLHF. Written as DNA, the CDR3 is TGTGCCGGTAACCCGGGACAGGGTTCTTCACCCCTCCACTTT.

The chain combines TRBV4-1 with TRBJ2-7, with TRBD1 as a possible D gene (6 bases). Germline lookup yields CDR1 MGHRA and CDR2 YSYEKL. Trimming stripped 1 base from V and 0 bases from J, with 13 bases between. This CDR3 contains 16 residues. CDR3 in amino acids: CASSQGPPRGSYEQYF. Here the CDR3 DNA reads TGCGCCAGCAGCCAAGGGCCCCCCAGGGGCTCCTACGAGCAGTACTTC.

The chain employs TRBV12-3 or TRBV12-4 and TRBJ1-1; tentatively, D is TRBD1 (5 bases). The CDR3 has 13 amino acids. The V end lost 6 bases, the J end lost 1 base, and 9 bases lay between the germline ends. This CDR3 reads CASRGVANTEAFF. The CDR3 bases are TGTGCCAGCAGAGGGGTGGCGAACACTGAAGCTTTCTTT.

This clonotype was observed a handful of times. The CDR3 DNA sequence: TGTGCCAGCAGCCAAGAGAGGCCTGAAGCTTTCTTT. Its protein is CASSQERPEAFF. The chain is built from TRBV4-2 and TRBJ1-1; D unresolved. The V end lost 0 bases, the J end lost 6 bases, and 5 bases lay between the germline ends. Germline CDR1 and CDR2: LGHNA and YNFKEQ. This CDR3 is built from 12 residues.

J is TRBJ2-1 and V is TRBV30, with TRBD2 matching 13 bases. Unmatched junction bases numbered 2, after V lost 1 base and J lost 2 bases. There are 16 residues in the CDR3. Germline V lookup: CDR1 GTSNPN, CDR2 SVGIG (reference sequence). In nucleotides, the CDR3 is TGTGCCTGGAGTGCGGGACTAGCGGGGACCTACAATGAGCAGTTCTTC. This codes for CAWSAGLAGTYNEQFF.

The sample holds one count of this clonotype. This chain joins TRBV19 and TRBJ1-2; 7 nucleotides agree with TRBD1. Germline CDR1 LNHDA, CDR2 SQIVND (reference sequence). After removal of 7 bases from V and 0 bases from J, the junction contained 8 bases not matched to a gene. The CDR3 is 15 amino acids. Written as DNA, the CDR3 is TGTGCCAGTAAACCCCTAGGGACAGCTAACTATGGCTACACCTTC. It is translated as CASKPLGTANYGYTF.

This rearrangement joins TRBV4-1 to TRBJ2-7; D call uncertain. Germline lookup yields CDR1 MGHRA and CDR2 YSYEKL. The CDR3 spans 15 residues. Trimming removed 1 base at V and 2 bases at J, with 12 bases between. The chain's CDR3 is CASSQVRSLTYEQYF. The CDR3 DNA follows: TGCGCCAGCAGCCAAGTTCGCAGTCTTACCTACGAGCAGTACTTC.

The chain carries TRBV9 and TRBJ2-5; 8 bases are a match to TRBD2. This CDR3 has 13 amino acids. After removal of 9 bases from V and 6 bases from J, the junction contained 10 bases not matched to a gene. Germline V gene lookup returns CDR1 SGDLS and CDR2 YYNGEE. The CDR3 nucleotides read TGTGCCACTCGAGCGGGAGTATCAAAGACCCAGTACTTC. Its protein is CATRAGVSKTQYF.

For this clonotype: The germline gene is not matched at one end of the junction; a read error may be the cause. This chain joins TRBV7-7 and TRBJ2-1; D unclear. The CDR3 sequence is 13 residues long. Germline V gene lookup returns CDR1 SSHAT and CDR2 FNYEAQ (reference sequence). The CDR3 spells CASSLGDLSEQFF. The CDR3 region has the DNA TGTGCTAGCAGCTTAGGAGATCTATCTGAGCAGTTCTTC.

The chain links TRBV2 to TRBJ2-7, with D perhaps matching TRBD2 (6 bases). The germline V gene has CDR1 SNHLY and CDR2 FYNNEI. Trimming removed 5 bases from V and 3 bases from J, with 14 bases in between. The CDR3 spans 14 residues. The CDR3 nucleotides are TGTGCCAGCAGTTGGGGAGGAAAGTTCTACGAGCAGTACTTC. Encoded protein: CASSWGGKFYEQYF.

The chain links TRBV13 to TRBJ2-7; D is unresolved. Germline CDR1 is PRHDT and CDR2 is FYEKMQ (reference sequence). V lost 5 bases to trimming and J lost 2 bases, with 16 bases between them. The length of the CDR3 is 15 residues. CDR3 coding DNA: TGTGCCAGCAGCCCAAGGACCCGGCGTCCCTACGAGCAGTACTTC. Translating gives CASSPRTRRPYEQYF.